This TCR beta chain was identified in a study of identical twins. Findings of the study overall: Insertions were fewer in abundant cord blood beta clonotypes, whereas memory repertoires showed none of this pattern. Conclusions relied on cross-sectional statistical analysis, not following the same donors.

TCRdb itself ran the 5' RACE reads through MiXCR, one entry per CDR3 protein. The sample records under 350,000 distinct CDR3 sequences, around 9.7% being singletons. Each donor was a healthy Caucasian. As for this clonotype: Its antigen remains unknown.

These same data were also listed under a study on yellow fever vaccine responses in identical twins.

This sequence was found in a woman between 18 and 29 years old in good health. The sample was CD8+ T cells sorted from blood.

In nucleotides, the CDR3 is TGTGCCAGCAGTTACGAGACTAGCGGGTGGGTCACAGATACGCAGTATTTT. This sequence encodes CASSYETSGWVTDTQYF. The V call is TRBV2, the J call TRBJ2-3, with 10 bases fitting TRBD2. The CDR3 has 17 amino acids. Germline CDR1 is SNHLY and CDR2 is FYNNEI. Trimming took 5 bases from V and 2 from J; bases not matched to a gene: 10.